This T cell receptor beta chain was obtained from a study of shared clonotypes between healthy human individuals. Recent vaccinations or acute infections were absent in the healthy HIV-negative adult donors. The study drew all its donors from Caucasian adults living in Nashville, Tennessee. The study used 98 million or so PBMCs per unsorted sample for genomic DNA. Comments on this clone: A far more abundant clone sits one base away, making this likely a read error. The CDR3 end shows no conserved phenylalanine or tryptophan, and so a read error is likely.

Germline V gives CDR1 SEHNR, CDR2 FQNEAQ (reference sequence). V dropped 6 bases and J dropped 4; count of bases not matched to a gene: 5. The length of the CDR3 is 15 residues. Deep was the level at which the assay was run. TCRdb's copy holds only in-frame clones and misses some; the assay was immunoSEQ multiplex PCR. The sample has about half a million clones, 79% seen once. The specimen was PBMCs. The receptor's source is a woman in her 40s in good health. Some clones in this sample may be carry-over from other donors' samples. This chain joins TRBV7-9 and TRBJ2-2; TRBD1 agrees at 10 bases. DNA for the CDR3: TGTGCCAGCAGGTTGGGGACAGGGGCCACCGGGGAGCTGTTTTCT. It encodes CASRLGTGATGELFS.